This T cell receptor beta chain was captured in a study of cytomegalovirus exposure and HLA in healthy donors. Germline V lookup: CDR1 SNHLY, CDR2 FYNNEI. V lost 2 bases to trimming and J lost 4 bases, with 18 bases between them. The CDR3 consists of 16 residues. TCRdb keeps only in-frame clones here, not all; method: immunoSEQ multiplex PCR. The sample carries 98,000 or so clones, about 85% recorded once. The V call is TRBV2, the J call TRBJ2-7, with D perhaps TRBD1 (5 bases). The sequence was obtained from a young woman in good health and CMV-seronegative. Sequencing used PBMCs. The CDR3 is CASSEINLQGWYEQYF. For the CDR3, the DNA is TGTGCCAGCAGTGAAATCAACCTGCAGGGTTGGTACGAGCAGTACTTC.